Listed below are T cell receptor beta chains from one sample, sequenced in a study of cytomegalovirus exposure and HLA in healthy donors. The method was immunoSEQ multiplex PCR; TCRdb's version includes in-frame clones alone and lacks a portion of them. The table has about 120,000 clones, 80% seen once. Material for sequencing was PBMCs. These TCRs come from a male donor in good health and CMV-seronegative. The CDR3 runs from the conserved cysteine through the conserved F or W. The D gene is left open where the match is weak. Size tells how often a clone was seen (once, few, many) or the class of an expanded clone, and some rows leave it out.

j_call	d_call	v_call	clone_size	cdr3_aa	cdr3_nt
TRBJ1-5	-	TRBV2	-	CASSSNSRSQPQHF	TGTGCCAGCAGCTCGAACTCCCGTAGCCAGCCCCAGCATTTT
TRBJ1-5	-	TRBV27	-	CASSFLNQPQHF	TGTGCCAGCAGTTTCCTCAATCAGCCCCAGCATTTT
TRBJ2-7	-	TRBV27	-	CASSLSGVQLNYEQYF	TGTGCCAGCAGTTTATCCGGAGTTCAACTAAACTACGAGCAGTACTTC
TRBJ2-3	-	TRBV19	-	CASSIGLVSDTQYF	TGTGCCAGTAGTATAGGCCTAGTGTCAGATACGCAGTATTTT
TRBJ1-2	-	TRBV10-2	-	CASSESTDNYGYTF	TGCGCCAGCAGTGAGTCAACAGACAACTATGGCTACACCTTC
TRBJ1-3	TRBD1	TRBV2	-	CASSEQGENGNTIYF	TGTGCCAGCAGTGAACAGGGGGAGAATGGAAACACCATATATTTT
TRBJ1-1	-	TRBV29-1	-	CSVEDSQRYTEAFF	TGCAGCGTTGAAGATAGCCAGAGGTACACTGAAGCTTTCTTT
TRBJ1-6	-	TRBV25-1	few	CASSESSGAKIYNSPLHF	TGTGCCAGCAGTGAATCGAGCGGGGCGAAGATCTATAATTCACCCCTCCACTTT
TRBJ1-2	-	TRBV5-1	-	CASSLAGRGDYTF	TGCGCCAGCAGCTTAGCGGGGCGCGGAGACTACACCTTC
TRBJ1-4	-	TRBV7-6	-	CASSLGSGSTNEKLFF	TGTGCCAGCAGCTTAGGTTCGGGGTCAACTAATGAAAAACTGTTTTTT
TRBJ2-1	-	TRBV29-1	-	CSVDGGQGGYEQFF	TGCAGCGTTGATGGGGGGCAGGGGGGCTATGAGCAGTTCTTC
TRBJ2-1	-	TRBV5-6	once	CASSPQVRQAKSYNEQFF	TGTGCCAGCAGCCCACAGGTAAGACAGGCAAAATCCTACAATGAGCAGTTCTTC
TRBJ1-2	TRBD1	TRBV18	-	CASSKIQGTYGYTF	TGTGCCAGCTCGAAAATACAGGGGACCTATGGCTACACCTTC
TRBJ2-4	-	TRBV5-1	few	CASRLEGLAKNIQYF	TGCGCCAGCAGACTAGAGGGCTTAGCCAAAAACATTCAGTACTTC
TRBJ2-1	-	TRBV6-5	-	CASSLTVGYNEQFF	TGTGCCAGCAGTTTGACAGTGGGATACAATGAGCAGTTCTTC
TRBJ2-7	-	TRBV6-5	-	CASSPDRDSTYEQYF	TGTGCCAGCAGTCCGGACCGGGACTCTACCTACGAGCAGTACTTC
TRBJ1-3	TRBD1	TRBV27	-	CASSLRGTGINTIYF	TGTGCCAGCAGTTTACGAGGGACAGGAATAAACACCATATATTTT
TRBJ1-6	-	TRBV10-2	-	CASSANSENSPLHF	TGCGCCAGCAGTGCCAACAGTGAAAATTCACCCCTCCACTTT
TRBJ2-1	-	TRBV9	-	CASSVNLRTASYNEQFF	TGTGCCAGCAGCGTAAATCTTCGGACAGCGTCCTACAATGAGCAGTTCTTC
TRBJ1-5	-	TRBV6-6	once	CASTTREDNQPQHF	TGTGCCAGCACCACTCGAGAAGACAATCAGCCCCAGCATTTT
TRBJ2-7	-	TRBV7-9	-	CASSLVRTDTYEQYF	TGTGCCAGCAGCTTAGTGAGGACAGACACCTACGAGCAGTACTTC
TRBJ2-1	TRBD2	TRBV11-2	-	CASSPLGLVYEQFF	TGTGCCAGCAGCCCGCTGGGACTAGTCTATGAGCAGTTCTTC
TRBJ2-7	TRBD2	TRBV2	-	CASSFVEAGGPIKQYF	TGTGCCAGCAGTTTTGTAGAAGCGGGAGGGCCTATCAAGCAGTACTTC
TRBJ2-3	TRBD1	TRBV10-2	-	CASSERTGTFTSTDTQYF	TGCGCCAGCAGTGAAAGGACAGGAACCTTCACTAGCACAGATACGCAGTATTTT
TRBJ2-7	-	TRBV7-8	few	CASSLVRGPLPYEQYF	TGTGCCAGCAGCTTAGTTAGGGGCCCACTCCCCTACGAGCAGTACTTC
TRBJ2-7	TRBD1	TRBV7-9	-	CASSLGQGDSYEQYF	TGTGCCAGCAGCTTAGGACAGGGGGACTCCTACGAGCAGTACTTC
TRBJ2-2	TRBD1	TRBV2	-	CASRKRTGGDTGELFF	TGTGCCAGCAGGAAAAGGACAGGGGGCGACACCGGGGAGCTGTTTTTT
TRBJ1-5	-	TRBV10-3	-	CAISADSDQPQHF	TGTGCCATCAGTGCGGACAGCGATCAGCCCCAGCATTTT
TRBJ2-2	-	TRBV14	-	CASSHYRITGELFF	TGTGCCAGCAGCCATTACAGGATTACCGGGGAGCTGTTTTTT
TRBJ2-1	TRBD2	TRBV7-8	-	CASSSPSRWAGDNEQFF	TGTGCCAGCAGCTCACCCAGTCGGTGGGCGGGGGACAATGAGCAGTTCTTC
TRBJ1-5	-	TRBV6-5	-	CASSYSAGGGHQPQHF	TGTGCCAGCAGTTACTCGGCCGGGGGGGGGCATCAGCCCCAGCATTTT
TRBJ1-2	TRBD1	TRBV7-9	-	CASSLGPGGHYGYTF	TGTGCCAGCAGCTTAGGTCCAGGGGGCCACTATGGCTACACCTTC
TRBJ2-1	-	TRBV29-1	-	CSGGSDGSSYNEQFF	TGCAGCGGGGGGTCGGACGGGAGCTCCTACAATGAGCAGTTCTTC
TRBJ1-5	TRBD1	TRBV19	-	CATGRGQEPNNQPQHF	TGTGCCACAGGGAGGGGACAGGAGCCAAACAATCAGCCCCAGCATTTT
TRBJ2-2	TRBD1	TRBV19	-	CASSFGTGRNTGELFF	TGTGCCAGTAGTTTTGGGACAGGGAGAAACACCGGGGAGCTGTTTTTT
TRBJ2-7	-	TRBV7-9	-	CASSASGQLGAYEQYF	TGTGCCAGCAGCGCCTCTGGACAGCTTGGGGCCTACGAGCAGTACTTC
TRBJ1-3	-	TRBV5-5	-	CASSLRDTASGNTIYF	TGTGCCAGCAGCTTGAGGGACACCGCCTCTGGAAACACCATATATTTT
TRBJ2-2	TRBD2	TRBV5-1	-	CASSLGQLAGGNTGELFF	TGCGCCAGCAGCTTGGGACAACTAGCGGGGGGGAACACCGGGGAGCTGTTTTTT
TRBJ2-2	TRBD1	TRBV2	-	CASSDRATTGELFF	TGTGCCAGCAGCGACAGGGCGACTACCGGGGAGCTGTTTTTT
TRBJ2-7	TRBD1	TRBV19	-	CASSFLPQGARAEQYF	TGTGCCAGTAGTTTTCTACCACAGGGGGCGAGAGCCGAGCAGTACTTC
TRBJ2-1	TRBD1	TRBV18	once	CASSPSGQGANEQFF	TGTGCCAGCTCACCCTCCGGACAGGGGGCTAATGAGCAGTTCTTC
TRBJ1-5	-	TRBV6-1	-	CASRGVVNQPQHF	TGTGCCAGCAGAGGGGTGGTGAATCAGCCCCAGCATTTT
TRBJ1-4	-	TRBV5-4	-	CASSLGGATNEKLFF	TGTGCCAGCAGCTTGGGCGGAGCAACTAATGAAAAACTGTTTTTT
TRBJ2-7	-	TRBV28	-	CASSLLPGTYEQYF	TGTGCCAGCAGTTTATTACCAGGGACCTACGAGCAGTACTTC
TRBJ1-6	-	TRBV5-1	-	CASSTLPGLNSPLHF	TGCGCCAGCAGCACACTACCGGGACTTAATTCACCCCTCCACTTT